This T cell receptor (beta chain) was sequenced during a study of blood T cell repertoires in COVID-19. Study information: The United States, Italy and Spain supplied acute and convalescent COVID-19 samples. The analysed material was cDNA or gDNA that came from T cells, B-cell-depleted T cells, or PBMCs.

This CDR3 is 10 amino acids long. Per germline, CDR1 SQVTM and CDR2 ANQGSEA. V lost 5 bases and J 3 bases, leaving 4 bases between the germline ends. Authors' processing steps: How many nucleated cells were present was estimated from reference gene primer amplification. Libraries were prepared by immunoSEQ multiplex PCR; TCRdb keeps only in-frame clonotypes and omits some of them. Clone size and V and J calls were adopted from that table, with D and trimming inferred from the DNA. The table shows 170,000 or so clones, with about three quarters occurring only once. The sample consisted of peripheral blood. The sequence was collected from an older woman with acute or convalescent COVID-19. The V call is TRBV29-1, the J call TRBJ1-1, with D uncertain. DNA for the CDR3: TGCAGCGTTCTCTACACTGAAGCTTTCTTT. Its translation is CSVLYTEAFF.